This T cell receptor beta chain was found in a study of blood T cell repertoires in COVID-19. Looking at the study overall: Some COVID-19 samples were acute and others convalescent; all came from the United States, Italy and Spain. T cells, B-cell-depleted T cells, or PBMCs provided the cDNA or gDNA that served as material.

In the study's own analysis: The authors estimated nucleated cell counts from reference gene primer amplification. Assay: immunoSEQ multiplex PCR; the TCRdb copy retains only in-frame clones and omits some. The V and J calls and clone size come from that table; D and trimming were worked out from the DNA. The table shows roughly 190,000 clones, with 84% occurring only once. Germline CDR1 and CDR2: MNHNS and SASEGT. The CDR3 totals 14 residues. With 3 bases clipped from V and 3 bases from J, the junction kept 1 base outside the gene matches. Sequenced material: peripheral blood. This TCR was recovered from a woman in her 70s with active or convalescent COVID-19. V is TRBV6-1 and J is TRBJ2-2, with 7 positions matching TRBD1. CDR3 bases: TGTGCCAGCAGTGAGCAGGGGGACACCGGGGAGCTGTTTTTT. Translating gives CASSEQGDTGELFF.